This passage covers 18 T cell receptor beta chains from one sample sequenced in a study of cytomegalovirus exposure and HLA in healthy donors. A multiplex PCR was run with 60 Vbeta primers and 13 Jbeta primers. The table came from immunoSEQ multiplex PCR; TCRdb's copy has only in-frame clones and leaves some out. This table holds fewer than 150,000 clones, approximately 15% found once. The sequenced sample consisted of PBMCs. The receptor set was obtained from a woman younger than 30 in good health and CMV-seronegative.

The chain is built from TRBV4-2 and TRBJ2-7, with 7 positions matching TRBD2. Germline-derived CDR1 and CDR2 are LGHNA and YNFKEQ. V gave up 0 bases and J gave up 0 bases; unmatched junction bases: 11. CDR3 size: 18 residues. The CDR3 here is CASSQEVLASGGSYEQYF. Written as DNA, the CDR3 is TGTGCCAGCAGCCAAGAGGTCTTGGCTAGCGGAGGCTCCTACGAGCAGTACTTC.

The V gene is TRBV6-1, the J gene TRBJ1-1; D remains unclear. The V gene lost 0 bases and the J gene lost 11 bases, with 7 bases spanning the gap. Germline lookup yields CDR1 MNHNS and CDR2 SASEGT. This CDR3 has 11 residues. The CDR3 bases are TGTGCCAGCAGTGAAGCGCCCGGGGCTTTCTTT. It is translated as CASSEAPGAFF.

There are a few counts of this clone. CDR3 loop: CASSLAYEQYF. In DNA form, the CDR3 reads TGTGCCAGCAGTTTGGCTTACGAGCAGTACTTC. The chain recombines TRBV28 with TRBJ2-7, with unresolved D. The germline CDR1 and CDR2 sequences are MDHEN and SYDVKM. The germline V and J ends were trimmed by 3 bases and 4 bases, with 4 bases remaining between them. The CDR3 is 11 residues long.

In this sample, this clone turned up a few times. The chain recombines TRBV29-1 with TRBJ2-1; D might be TRBD2 (5 bases). The germline V gene encodes CDR1 SQVTM and CDR2 ANQGSEA. The CDR3 loop spans 15 amino acids. V lost 6 bases to trimming and J lost 0 bases, with 15 bases between them. CDR3 loop: CSVPRASSSYNEQFF. CDR3 DNA: TGCAGCGTCCCGCGGGCGTCAAGCTCCTACAATGAGCAGTTCTTC.

The J gene is TRBJ2-7, the V gene TRBV28; D is undetermined. CDR1 and CDR2 from the germline V gene are MDHEN and SYDVKM. V lost 3 bases, J lost 3 bases, and 9 bases lay in between. This CDR3 spans 13 amino acids. In DNA form, the CDR3 reads TGTGCCAGCAGTTTCAGGCGCCTCTACGAGCAGTACTTC. It codes for CASSFRRLYEQYF.

The chain recombines TRBV7-9 with TRBJ1-4; 11 bases are a match to TRBD1. Per the germline V gene, CDR1 is SEHNR and CDR2 is FQNEAQ (reference sequence). The CDR3 contains 18 residues. V trimming: 3 bases; J trimming: 0 bases; junction bases outside the gene matches: 6. The CDR3 spells CASSFGDRGSTTNEKLFF. The CDR3 DNA reads as TGTGCCAGCAGCTTCGGGGACAGGGGGTCTACAACTAATGAAAAACTGTTTTTT. Full variable domain (outside the CDR3, taken from reference TRBV7-9 and TRBJ1-4): DTGVSQNPRHKITKRGQNVTFRCDPISEHNRLYWYRQTLGQGPEFLTYFQNEAQLEKSRLLSDRFSAERPKGSFSTLEIQRTEQGDSAMYLCASSFGDRGSTTNEKLFFGSGTQLSVL.

The chain links TRBV19 to TRBJ1-2; 7 positions match TRBD1. CDR3 length: 15 amino acids. Germline V gene sequence: CDR1 LNHDA, CDR2 SQIVND (reference sequence). V lost 6 bases, J lost 4 bases, and 11 bases stayed unmatched. CDR3 nucleotides: TGTGCCAGTAGCACCAGGACAGGCTCCGGCTATGGCTACACCTTC. Its protein product is CASSTRTGSGYGYTF.

The V call is TRBV19, the J call TRBJ1-1, with D possibly TRBD1 on 6 matching bases. V was shortened by 4 bases and J by 4 bases, with 16 bases between the two germline ends. CDR3 size: 15 residues. In germline, CDR1 is LNHDA, CDR2 SQIVND (reference sequence). CDR3 sequence (DNA): TGTGCCAGTAGTAGGGGGGGCGCGGGTGGCACTGAAGCTTTCTTT. Protein: CASSRGGAGGTEAFF.

The rearrangement links TRBV5-1 to TRBJ2-2; 10 nucleotides align to TRBD1. CDR3 length: 18 residues. Looked up from germline, CDR1 is SGHRS and CDR2 is YFSETQ. The J segment lost 2 bases and the V segment lost 3 bases, leaving 10 bases of the junction unmatched. The chain's CDR3 is CASSYRQGASVNTGELFF. CDR3 nucleotide sequence: TGCGCCAGCAGCTATAGACAGGGGGCCTCGGTCAACACCGGGGAGCTGTTTTTT.

The V call is TRBV7-9, the J call TRBJ1-1; no firm D call. Germline V gene data show CDR1 as SEHNR and CDR2 as FQNEAQ (reference sequence). V was trimmed by 2 bases and J by 2 bases, leaving 21 bases between them. CDR3 length: 18 residues. The CDR3 DNA reads as TGTGCCAGCAGCTTAACCTTCTACAGCCCAAAATTAAACACTGAAGCTTTCTTT. It specifies CASSLTFYSPKLNTEAFF.

This rearrangement joins TRBV28 to TRBJ1-6; 10 nucleotides align to TRBD1. Trimming at V came to 7 bases and at J to 7 bases, leaving 10 bases not matched to a gene. The CDR3 consists of 16 residues. CDR1 and CDR2 (germline): MDHEN, SYDVKM. The CDR3 spells CASTNPWGQGNSPLHF. In DNA form, the CDR3 reads TGTGCCAGCACCAACCCATGGGGACAGGGGAATTCACCCCTCCACTTT.

This chain uses TRBV29-1 with TRBJ2-1; D call uncertain. This CDR3 contains 13 residues. Germline lookup yields CDR1 SQVTM and CDR2 ANQGSEA. Trimming stripped 4 bases from V and 0 bases from J, with 7 bases between. The CDR3 sequence is CSVARSSYNEQFF. CDR3 sequence (DNA): TGCAGCGTTGCGAGGAGCTCCTACAATGAGCAGTTCTTC.

V usage is TRBV25-1 and J usage is TRBJ2-3; D remains unclear. Germline V gene lookup returns CDR1 MGHDK and CDR2 SYGVNS. V was pared by 3 bases and J by 2 bases, with 15 bases between. The CDR3 extends over 16 amino acids. CDR3 protein: CASSDRWAPHTDTQYF. In DNA, the CDR3 is TGTGCCAGCAGTGATAGGTGGGCGCCCCACACAGATACGCAGTATTTT. The full variable domain, in which reference TRBV25-1 and TRBJ2-3 provide the parts outside the CDR3, is EADIYQTPRYLVIGTGKKITLECSQTMGHDKMYWYQQDPGMELHLIHYSYGVNSTEKGDLSSESTVSRIRTEHFPLTLESARPSHTSQYLCASSDRWAPHTDTQYFGPGTRLTVL.

The chain combines TRBV15 with TRBJ1-5, with 9 bases fitting TRBD1. Germline lookup yields CDR1 LNHNV and CDR2 YYDKDF (reference sequence). Unmatched junction bases numbered 10, after V lost 3 bases and J lost 4 bases. This CDR3 contains 17 residues. CDR3 in amino acids: CATSSQNVGQGNQPQHF. The CDR3 bases are TGTGCCACCAGCAGCCAAAACGTCGGACAGGGGAATCAGCCCCAGCATTTT.

The sample holds a few counts of this clone. V is TRBV18 and J is TRBJ2-7, with D possibly being TRBD1 (6 bases). V lost 4 bases and J 3 bases, leaving 19 bases between the germline ends. The CDR3 is made up of 16 amino acids. Looked up from germline, CDR1 is KGHSH and CDR2 is LQKENI. The CDR3 loop is CASSHTGQGKLYEQYF. The CDR3 region has the DNA TGTGCCAGCTCACACACAGGGCAAGGGAAACTCTACGAGCAGTACTTC.

This clone showed up just a few times. The chain couples TRBV29-1 to TRBJ2-1; 13 bases line up with TRBD2. The CDR3 runs 14 residues. Trimming removed 6 bases from V and 5 bases from J; junction bases left unmatched: 4. Germline V gives CDR1 SQVTM, CDR2 ANQGSEA. This CDR3 is CSVRLAGGNNEQFF. CDR3 bases: TGCAGCGTGCGACTAGCGGGAGGAAACAATGAGCAGTTCTTC.

This clone has a handful of counts. The rearrangement links TRBV2 to TRBJ1-2; D not certain. Trimming removed 3 bases from V and 6 bases from J, with 11 bases in between. Germline V gene data show CDR1 as SNHLY and CDR2 as FYNNEI. The CDR3 spans 13 residues. CDR3 bases: TGTGCCAGCAGTGAGGTAGGCGGGGATGGCTACACCTTC. Amino acid sequence: CASSEVGGDGYTF.

This chain links TRBV5-1 with TRBJ2-5, with 10 bases identical to TRBD2. The length of the CDR3 is 16 residues. V was pared by 0 bases and J by 4 bases, with 6 bases of the junction left unmatched. From germline, CDR1 is SGHRS and CDR2 YFSETQ. The CDR3 coding sequence is TGCGCCAGCAGCTTGGCCACTAGCGGGAAAGGAGAGACCCAGTACTTC. It specifies CASSLATSGKGETQYF. The full variable domain, rest sourced from reference TRBV5-1 and TRBJ2-5, is KAGVTQTPRYLIKTRGQQVTLSCSPISGHRSVSWYQQTPGQGLQFLFEYFSETQRNKGNFPGRFSGRQFSNSRSEMNVSTLELGDSALYLCASSLATSGKGETQYFGPGTRLLVL.